This record looks at one T cell receptor (beta chain) sequence and its context. These data originate in a study of blood T cells in healthy people across ages. CDR3 size: 14 residues. Germline V gene data show CDR1 as KGHSY and CDR2 as FQNENV. The V and J ends lost 2 bases and 4 bases respectively, with 11 bases between them. Using a J-beta primer mix together with a sample-barcoded 5' primer, a second PCR was run for roughly 6 to 12 cycles. TCRdb reprocessed the 5' RACE reads via MiXCR and lists one record per CDR3 protein. The data hold under 2,000,000 distinct CDR3 sequences, with roughly 52% observed a single time.

The chain employs TRBV16 and TRBJ1-2; D ambiguous. The specimen was blood. The TCR was taken from a woman between 40 and 50 years old in good health. The CDR3 loop is CASSQASTTYGYTF. The CDR3 coding sequence is TGTGCCAGCAGCCAAGCTTCGACAACCTATGGCTACACCTTC.